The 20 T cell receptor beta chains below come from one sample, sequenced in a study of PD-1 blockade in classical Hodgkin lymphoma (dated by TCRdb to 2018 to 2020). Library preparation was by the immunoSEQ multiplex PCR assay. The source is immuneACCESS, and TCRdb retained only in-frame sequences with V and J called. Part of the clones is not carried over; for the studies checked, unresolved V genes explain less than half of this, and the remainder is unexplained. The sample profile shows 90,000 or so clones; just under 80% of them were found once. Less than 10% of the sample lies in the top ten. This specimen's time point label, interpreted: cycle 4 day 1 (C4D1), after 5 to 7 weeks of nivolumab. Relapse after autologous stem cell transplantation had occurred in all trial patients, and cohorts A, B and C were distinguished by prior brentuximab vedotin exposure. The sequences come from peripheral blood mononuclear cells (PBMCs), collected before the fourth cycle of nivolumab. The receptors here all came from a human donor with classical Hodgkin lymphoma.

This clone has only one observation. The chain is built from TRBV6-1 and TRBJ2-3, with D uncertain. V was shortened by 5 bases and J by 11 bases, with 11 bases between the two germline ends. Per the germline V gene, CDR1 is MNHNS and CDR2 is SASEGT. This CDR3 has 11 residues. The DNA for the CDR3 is TGTGCCAGCAGTAACCTCCTGGAGCAGTATTTT. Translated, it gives CASSNLLEQYF.

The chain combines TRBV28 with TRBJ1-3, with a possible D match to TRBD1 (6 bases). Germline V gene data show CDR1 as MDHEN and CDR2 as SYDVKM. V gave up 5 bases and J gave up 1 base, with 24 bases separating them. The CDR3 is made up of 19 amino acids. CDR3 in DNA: TGTGCCAGCAGTGGGGCTCCACCAGTCGGCAGGGGATCTGGAAACACCATATATTTT. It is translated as CASSGAPPVGRGSGNTIYF. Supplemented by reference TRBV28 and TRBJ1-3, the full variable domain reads DVKVTQSSRYLVKRTGEKVFLECVQDMDHENMFWYRQDPGLGLRLIYFSYDVKMKEKGDIPEGYSVSREKKERFSLILESASTNQTSMYLCASSGAPPVGRGSGNTIYFGEGSWLTVV.

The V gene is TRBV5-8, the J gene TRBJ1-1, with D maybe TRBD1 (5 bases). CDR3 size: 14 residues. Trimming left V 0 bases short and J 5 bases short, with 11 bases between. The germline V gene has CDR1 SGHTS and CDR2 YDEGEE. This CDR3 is CASSLGHEGTEAFF. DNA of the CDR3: TGTGCCAGCAGCTTGGGGCACGAGGGGACTGAAGCTTTCTTT.

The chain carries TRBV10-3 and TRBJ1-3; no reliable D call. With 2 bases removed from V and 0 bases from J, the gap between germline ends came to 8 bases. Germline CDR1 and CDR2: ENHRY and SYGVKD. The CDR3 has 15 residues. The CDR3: CAISEKGFSGNTIYF. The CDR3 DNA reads TGTGCCATCAGTGAGAAAGGTTTCTCTGGAAACACCATATATTTT.

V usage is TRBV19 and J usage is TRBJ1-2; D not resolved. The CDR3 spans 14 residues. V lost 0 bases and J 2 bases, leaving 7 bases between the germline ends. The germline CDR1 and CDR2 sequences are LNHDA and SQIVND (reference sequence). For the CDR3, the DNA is TGTGCCAGTAGTATAGATGGTCGGAACTATGGCTACACCTTC. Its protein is CASSIDGRNYGYTF.

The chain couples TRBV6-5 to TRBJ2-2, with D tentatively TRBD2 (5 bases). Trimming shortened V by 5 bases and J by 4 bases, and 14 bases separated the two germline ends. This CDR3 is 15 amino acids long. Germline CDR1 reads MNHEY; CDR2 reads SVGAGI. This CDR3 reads CASSLWRPITGELFF. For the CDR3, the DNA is TGTGCCAGCAGTCTTTGGAGGCCTATCACCGGGGAGCTGTTTTTT.

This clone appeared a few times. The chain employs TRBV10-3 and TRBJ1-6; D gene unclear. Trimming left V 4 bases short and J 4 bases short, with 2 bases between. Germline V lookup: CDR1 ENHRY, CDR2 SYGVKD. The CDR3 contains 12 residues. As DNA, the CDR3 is TGTGCCATCAGTGCATATAATTCACCCCTCCACTTT. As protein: CAISAYNSPLHF.

This CDR3 reads CASSIGLLSYEQYF. The CDR3 DNA is TGTGCCAGTAGTATCGGACTACTATCCTACGAGCAGTACTTC. This chain connects TRBV19 to TRBJ2-7; perhaps TRBD2 as D (6 bases). The germline CDR1 and CDR2 sequences are LNHDA and SQIVND (reference sequence). This CDR3 has 14 amino acids. The ends were cut back, 3 bases at V and 1 base at J, with 10 bases in the middle.

The DNA of the CDR3 is TGCGCCAGCAGCCAAGACAGGGGGTACACCATATATTTT. It translates to CASSQDRGYTIYF. This rearrangement joins TRBV4-1 to TRBJ1-3; TRBD1 matches at 7 bases. V was clipped by 0 bases and J by 8 bases; unmatched bases: 1. The germline V gene has CDR1 MGHRA and CDR2 YSYEKL. The CDR3 is made up of 13 amino acids.

In DNA form, the CDR3 reads TGCAGCGTTGCATACTCTGGGGCCAACGTCCTGACTTTC. This encodes CSVAYSGANVLTF. The chain employs TRBV29-1 and TRBJ2-6; D uncertain. The CDR3 length is 13 residues. Germline CDR1 is SQVTM and CDR2 is ANQGSEA. The V end lost 4 bases, the J end lost 0 bases, and 4 bases lay between the germline ends.

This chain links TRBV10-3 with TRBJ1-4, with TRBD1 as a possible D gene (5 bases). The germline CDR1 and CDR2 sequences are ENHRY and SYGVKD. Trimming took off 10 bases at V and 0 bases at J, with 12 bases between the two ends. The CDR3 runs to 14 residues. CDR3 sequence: CASRGGATNEKLFF. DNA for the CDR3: TGTGCCAGCCGGGGGGGGGCAACTAATGAAAAACTGTTTTTT.

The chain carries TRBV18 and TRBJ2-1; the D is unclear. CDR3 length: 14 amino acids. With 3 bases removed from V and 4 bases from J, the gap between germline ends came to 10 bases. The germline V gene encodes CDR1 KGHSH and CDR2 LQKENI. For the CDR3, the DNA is TGTGCCAGCTCACCGGGTTGGGGATACAATGAGCAGTTCTTC. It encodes CASSPGWGYNEQFF.

The CDR3 loop reads CASSLEQLGGELFF. The CDR3 coding sequence is TGTGCCAGCAGCTTGGAACAGTTGGGTGGGGAGCTGTTTTTT. The V gene is TRBV5-4, the J gene TRBJ2-2; D call uncertain. Trimming removed 0 bases from V and 8 bases from J, with 11 bases in between. This CDR3 is 14 amino acids long. Per germline, CDR1 SGHNT and CDR2 YYREEE (reference sequence).

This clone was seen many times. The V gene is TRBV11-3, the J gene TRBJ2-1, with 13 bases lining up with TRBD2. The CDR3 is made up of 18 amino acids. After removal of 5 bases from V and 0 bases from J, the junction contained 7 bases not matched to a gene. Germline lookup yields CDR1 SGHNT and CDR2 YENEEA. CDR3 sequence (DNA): TGTGCCAGCAGCCCGGGACTAGCGGGAAGGGGCTCCTACAATGAGCAGTTCTTC. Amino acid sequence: CASSPGLAGRGSYNEQFF.

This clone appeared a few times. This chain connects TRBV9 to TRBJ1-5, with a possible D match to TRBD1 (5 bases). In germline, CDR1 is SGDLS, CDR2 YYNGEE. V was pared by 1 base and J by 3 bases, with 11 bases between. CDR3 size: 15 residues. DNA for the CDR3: TGTGCCAGCAGCGTATCGGGGCAGGACAATCAGCCCCAGCATTTT. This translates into CASSVSGQDNQPQHF.

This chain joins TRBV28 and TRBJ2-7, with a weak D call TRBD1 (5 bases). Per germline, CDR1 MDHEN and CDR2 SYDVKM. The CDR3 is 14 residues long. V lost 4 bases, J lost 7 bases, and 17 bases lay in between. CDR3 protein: CASSYHGQGKEQYF. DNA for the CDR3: TGTGCCAGCAGTTACCACGGGCAGGGCAAAGAGCAGTACTTC.

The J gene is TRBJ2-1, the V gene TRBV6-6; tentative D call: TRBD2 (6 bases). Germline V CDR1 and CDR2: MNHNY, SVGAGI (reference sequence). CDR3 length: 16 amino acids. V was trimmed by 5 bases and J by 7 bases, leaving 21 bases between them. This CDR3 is CASSMHGTPALNEQFF. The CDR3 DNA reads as TGTGCCAGCAGTATGCACGGGACTCCCGCACTAAATGAGCAGTTCTTC.

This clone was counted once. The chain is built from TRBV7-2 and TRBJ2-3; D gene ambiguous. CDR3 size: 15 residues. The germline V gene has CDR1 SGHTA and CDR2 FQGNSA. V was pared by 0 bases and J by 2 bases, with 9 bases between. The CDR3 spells CASSLAGPSTDTQYF. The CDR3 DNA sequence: TGTGCCAGCAGCTTAGCGGGCCCATCCACAGATACGCAGTATTTT.

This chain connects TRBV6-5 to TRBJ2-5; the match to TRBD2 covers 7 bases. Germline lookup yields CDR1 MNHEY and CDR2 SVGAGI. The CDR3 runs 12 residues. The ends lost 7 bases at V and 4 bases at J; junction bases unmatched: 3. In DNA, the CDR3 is TGTGCCAGCAACGGGGAGGGAGAGACCCAGTACTTC. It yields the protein CASNGEGETQYF.

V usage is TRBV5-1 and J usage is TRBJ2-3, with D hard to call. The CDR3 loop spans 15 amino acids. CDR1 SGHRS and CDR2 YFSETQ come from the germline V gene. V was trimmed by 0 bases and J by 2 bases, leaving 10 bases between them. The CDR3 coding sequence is TGCGCCAGCAGCTTGGAACTGCTATACACAGATACGCAGTATTTT. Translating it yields CASSLELLYTDTQYF. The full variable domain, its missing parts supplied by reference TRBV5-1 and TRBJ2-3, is KAGVTQTPRYLIKTRGQQVTLSCSPISGHRSVSWYQQTPGQGLQFLFEYFSETQRNKGNFPGRFSGRQFSNSRSEMNVSTLELGDSALYLCASSLELLYTDTQYFGPGTRLTVL.